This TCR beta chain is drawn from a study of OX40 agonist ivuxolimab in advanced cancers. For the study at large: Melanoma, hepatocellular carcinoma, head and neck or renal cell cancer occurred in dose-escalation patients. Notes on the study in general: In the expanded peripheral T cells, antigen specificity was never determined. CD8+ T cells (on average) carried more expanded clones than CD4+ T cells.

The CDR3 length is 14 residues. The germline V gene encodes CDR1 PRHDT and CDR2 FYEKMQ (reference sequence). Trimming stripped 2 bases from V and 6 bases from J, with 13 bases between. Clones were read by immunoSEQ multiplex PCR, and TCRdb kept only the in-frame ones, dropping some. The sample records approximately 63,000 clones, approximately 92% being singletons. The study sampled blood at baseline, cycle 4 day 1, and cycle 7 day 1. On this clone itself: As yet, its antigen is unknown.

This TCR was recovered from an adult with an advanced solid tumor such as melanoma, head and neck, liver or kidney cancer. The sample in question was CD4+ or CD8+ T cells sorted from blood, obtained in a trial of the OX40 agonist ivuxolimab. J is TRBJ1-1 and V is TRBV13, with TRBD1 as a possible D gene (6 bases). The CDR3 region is CASSLRVDRPEAFF. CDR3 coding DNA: TGTGCCAGCAGCTTAAGGGTGGACAGACCTGAAGCTTTCTTT.